Following are 27 T cell receptor beta chains from one sample sequenced in a study of blood T cells in healthy people across ages. With a J-beta primer mix and a sample-barcoded 5' primer, a second PCR ran about 7 to 11 cycles. One entry per CDR3 protein results from TCRdb running MiXCR on the 5' RACE reads. This table holds some 1 million distinct CDR3 sequences, roughly 45% found once. Source material: blood. The receptors were gathered from a woman in her fifties or sixties in good health.

The CDR3 protein is CASSFAGGRDELFF. The CDR3 DNA follows: TGTGCCAGCAGTTTTGCAGGGGGGAGAGACGAACTGTTTTTT. V is TRBV12-3 or TRBV12-4 and J is TRBJ1-4, with 7 bases aligning to TRBD1. J gave up 12 bases and V 3 bases, and 10 bases lay outside the gene matches. The CDR3 contains 14 residues.

The genes are TRBV10-3 and TRBJ2-1; 13 nucleotides agree with TRBD2. The CDR3 has 18 amino acids. The junction had 6 bases not matched to a gene; V was cut back by 4 bases and J by 0 bases. From germline, CDR1 is ENHRY and CDR2 SYGVKD. The CDR3 region is CAISGELAGGSSYNEQFF. CDR3 in DNA: TGTGCCATCAGTGGGGAACTAGCGGGAGGGAGCTCCTACAATGAGCAGTTCTTC.

A single count supports this clonotype. The V gene is TRBV6-6, the J gene TRBJ2-1; the D gene is possibly TRBD1 (5 bases). This CDR3 is built from 14 residues. Trimming pared 3 bases from V and 14 bases from J, leaving 20 bases between. CDR1 and CDR2 from the germline V gene are MNHNY and SVGAGI (reference sequence). The CDR3 region is CASSYYELDSTEFF. The CDR3 coding sequence is TGTGCCAGCAGTTATTATGAGCTAGACAGTACGGAGTTCTTC.

This clonotype was seen a handful of times. The chain combines TRBV6-5 with TRBJ2-1; 10 nucleotides agree with TRBD2. CDR3 length equals 17 residues. Germline V lookup: CDR1 MNHEY, CDR2 SVGAGI. Trimming took 2 bases from V and 8 from J; bases not matched to a gene: 12. CDR3 sequence (DNA): TGTGCCAGCAGTTACGAGCCCGGGACTAGCGTCACTCATGAGCAGTTCTTC. Translation: CASSYEPGTSVTHEQFF.

This clonotype was found a few times. V usage is TRBV12-3 or TRBV12-4 and J usage is TRBJ1-2; D unclear. V lost 3 bases and J 2 bases, leaving 16 bases between the germline ends. The CDR3 loop spans 16 amino acids. The chain's CDR3 is CASSFPGWRMNYGYTF. The CDR3 DNA reads as TGTGCCAGCAGTTTCCCCGGGTGGAGGATGAACTATGGCTACACCTTC.

This chain connects TRBV9 to TRBJ2-1; 13 positions agree with TRBD2. The J segment lost 9 bases and the V segment lost 3 bases, leaving 9 bases of the junction unmatched. The germline V gene has CDR1 SGDLS and CDR2 YYNGEE. The CDR3 totals 16 residues. Here the CDR3 reads CASSGGTSGKIGEQFF. CDR3 bases: TGTGCCAGCAGCGGGGGGACTAGCGGGAAAATAGGTGAGCAGTTCTTC.

The chain employs TRBV12-3 or TRBV12-4 and TRBJ1-4, with 8 bases aligning to TRBD1. Trimming cost V 0 bases and J 7 bases; bases outside gene matches: 4. The CDR3 consists of 15 residues. The CDR3 bases are TGTGCCAGCAGTTTAGCCAGGGGGCGAGGTGAAAAACTGTTTTTT. Translated: CASSLARGRGEKLFF.

This clonotype was recorded many times. The chain links TRBV7-2 to TRBJ2-7; maybe TRBD2 (6 bases). CDR1 and CDR2 from the germline V gene are SGHTA and FQGNSA. V lost 3 bases and J 3 bases, leaving 18 bases between the germline ends. The CDR3 runs 16 residues. The CDR3 DNA follows: TGTGCCAGCAGCTTCACCGGGACTTCGATACACTACGAGCAGTACTTC. As protein: CASSFTGTSIHYEQYF.

V is TRBV7-2 and J is TRBJ2-1, with a weak D call TRBD2 (6 bases). CDR3 length equals 15 residues. V lost 10 bases to trimming and J lost 7 bases, with 23 bases between them. CDR1 and CDR2 (germline): SGHTA, FQGNSA. CDR3: CANRRTSRSLNEQFF. CDR3 nucleotide sequence: TGTGCCAACAGGCGTACTAGCAGGAGTTTAAATGAGCAGTTCTTC.

To note about this clonotype: The junction and the germline gene differ at one end; a read error may be behind it. V usage is TRBV28 and J usage is TRBJ2-3, with TRBD2 matching over 10 bases. This CDR3 is 17 amino acids long. CDR1 is MDHEN and CDR2 is SYDVKM in the germline V gene. The CDR3 protein is CASSPSGRLLSTDTRYF. In DNA, the CDR3 is TGTGCCAGCAGTCCTAGCGGGAGACTCCTTAGCACAGATACGCGGTATTTT.

Turning to this clonotype: Compared with germline, one end of the junction differs, possibly owing to a read error. The genes are TRBV6-5 and TRBJ1-4; TRBD1 might be the D (6 bases). CDR3 size: 14 residues. In germline, CDR1 is MNHEY, CDR2 SVGAGI. Here the CDR3 reads CASRYQGKGEKPFF. Written as DNA, the CDR3 is TGTGCCAGCAGATACCAGGGGAAGGGTGAAAAACCGTTTTTT.

The table lists this clonotype with a few counts. This chain links TRBV27 with TRBJ2-7; 10 nucleotides align to TRBD1. This CDR3 comprises 14 residues. CDR1 and CDR2 (germline): MNHEY, SMNVEV (reference sequence). The V gene end was trimmed by 6 bases and the J gene end by 6 bases; junction bases not matched to a gene: 8. CDR3 sequence reads: CASRPGQGLGEQYF. The CDR3 DNA is TGTGCCAGCAGGCCGGGACAGGGGCTTGGCGAGCAGTACTTC.

This clonotype was recorded a few times. The chain couples TRBV2 to TRBJ2-1; D remains ambiguous. The CDR3 loop spans 11 amino acids. The V and J ends lost 4 bases and 8 bases respectively, with 6 bases between them. Germline V gene data show CDR1 as SNHLY and CDR2 as FYNNEI. In DNA form, the CDR3 reads TGTGCCAGCAGTGGTTACTATGAGCAGTTCTTC. This encodes CASSGYYEQFF.

CDR3 amino acids: CASSTWDRGSTGELFF. The DNA of the CDR3 is TGTGCCAGCAGTACTTGGGACAGGGGGTCCACCGGGGAGCTGTTTTTT. The chain recombines TRBV6-6 with TRBJ2-2; 11 bases fit TRBD1. Germline CDR1 and CDR2: MNHNY and SVGAGI (reference sequence). This CDR3 contains 16 residues. J was trimmed by 4 bases and V by 5 bases; bases with no gene match: 6.

In regard to this clonotype: An end of the junction does not agree with germline; a read error may underlie this. This chain joins TRBV24-1 and TRBJ2-1; 13 bases map to TRBD2. This CDR3 spans 17 amino acids. Germline V gene data show CDR1 as KGHDR and CDR2 as SFDVKD. The CDR3 protein is CATSEGGLAGNYKEQFF. The CDR3 DNA follows: TGTGCCACCAGTGAGGGGGGACTAGCGGGGAATTACAAGGAGCAGTTCTTC.

This clonotype showed up just a few times. This chain joins TRBV29-1 and TRBJ2-7; D uncertain. Germline V gene data show CDR1 as SQVTM and CDR2 as ANQGSEA. The CDR3 is 12 residues long. The germline V and J ends were trimmed by 4 bases and 2 bases, with 9 bases remaining between them. CDR3: CSVVSTPYEQYF. CDR3 DNA: TGCAGCGTTGTGTCCACCCCCTACGAGCAGTACTTC.

The V call is TRBV11-2, the J call TRBJ2-1, with a weak D call TRBD2 (5 bases). This CDR3 is 11 amino acids long. V was trimmed by 7 bases and J by 8 bases, leaving 9 bases between them. CDR1 is SGHAT, CDR2 FQNNGV, per germline. Here the CDR3 DNA reads TGTGCCAGCACACCCGGGGATGAGCAGTTCTTC. Its protein product is CASTPGDEQFF.

In its sample, this clonotype was seen a few times. CDR3 protein: CASSPGTGRIQEKLFF. CDR3 in DNA: TGTGCCAGCAGCCCCGGGACAGGGAGGATTCAGGAAAAACTGTTTTTT. The chain links TRBV7-6 to TRBJ1-4; 9 bases align to TRBD1. Per germline, CDR1 SGHVS and CDR2 FNYEAQ. Trimming cost V 5 bases and J 8 bases; bases outside gene matches: 12. The CDR3 is 16 amino acids.

The chain has TRBV11-3 and TRBJ2-3; 8 bases fit TRBD1. The V and J ends lost 5 bases and 1 base, in that order; junction bases with no gene match: 8. CDR3 length: 16 amino acids. CDR1 is SGHNT and CDR2 is YENEEA in the germline V gene. The CDR3 reads CASSAQGAKRTDTQYF. CDR3 DNA sequence: TGTGCCAGCAGCGCCCAGGGGGCGAAACGCACAGATACGCAGTATTTT.

The genes are TRBV11-2 and TRBJ2-3; D gene uncertain. CDR3 length: 13 residues. The germline V gene has CDR1 SGHAT and CDR2 FQNNGV. V lost 4 bases and J 6 bases, leaving 11 bases between the germline ends. The CDR3 nucleotides are TGTGCCAGCAGCTCGACGCGGTTGGATACGCAGTATTTT. As protein: CASSSTRLDTQYF.

This clonotype has at least ten counts. This chain joins TRBV10-3 and TRBJ2-7, with TRBD1 identical over 8 bases. J gave up 7 bases and V 6 bases, and 14 bases lay outside the gene matches. The CDR3 consists of 15 residues. Germline V gene data show CDR1 as ENHRY and CDR2 as SYGVKD. This CDR3 reads CAISGDRRNLREQYF. As DNA, the CDR3 is TGTGCCATCAGCGGGGACAGGCGAAACCTTCGGGAGCAGTACTTC.

In this sample, this clonotype turned up many times. The chain has TRBV20-1 and TRBJ2-1, with 11 bases matching TRBD2. Trimming at V came to 3 bases and at J to 4 bases, leaving 2 bases not matched to a gene. The CDR3 has 14 amino acids. The germline V gene encodes CDR1 DFQATT and CDR2 SNEGSKA (reference sequence). The CDR3, as DNA: TGCAGTGCTAGTGGGACTAGCGGATACAATGAGCAGTTCTTC. This translates into CSASGTSGYNEQFF.

This clonotype was seen a few times. V usage is TRBV7-9 and J usage is TRBJ2-4; 9 bases map to TRBD1. Germline lookup yields CDR1 SEHNR and CDR2 FQNEAQ (reference sequence). There are 17 residues in the CDR3. Trimming took 4 bases from V and 3 from J; bases not matched to a gene: 10. The CDR3 coding sequence is TGTGCCAGCAGCTCCTTCACAGGGGGCGGAAGCAAAAACATTCAGTACTTC. Translated, it gives CASSSFTGGGSKNIQYF.

This clonotype turned up a few times. V and J are TRBV29-1 and TRBJ1-1; D gene unclear. Per the germline V gene, CDR1 is SQVTM and CDR2 is ANQGSEA. The CDR3 length is 12 residues. V shed 4 bases and J shed 1 base, with 7 bases lying between them. The CDR3 nucleotides read TGCAGCGTTGGGGCAGGGAACACTGAAGCTTTCTTT. Translating gives CSVGAGNTEAFF.

This clonotype was observed a few times. The chain recombines TRBV9 with TRBJ2-4; D is unclear. The J call may be incorrect, as the DNA end agrees better with TRBJ2-7. CDR3 length: 15 residues. Looked up from germline, CDR1 is SGDLS and CDR2 is YYNGEE. The CDR3: CASSVESAGAYEQYF. The CDR3 coding sequence is TGTGCCAGCAGCGTAGAAAGTGCTGGGGCCTACGAGCAGTACTTC.

This clonotype was recorded only once. This chain connects TRBV20-1 to TRBJ2-1, with TRBD1 matching over 7 bases. Trimming took 4 bases from V and 3 from J; bases not matched to a gene: 9. The CDR3 totals 15 residues. CDR1 is DFQATT, CDR2 SNEGSKA, per germline (reference sequence). CDR3 region: CSATSMRDSYNEQFF. DNA of the CDR3: TGCAGTGCTACCTCCATGAGGGACAGCTACAATGAGCAGTTCTTC.

The chain combines TRBV28 with TRBJ1-2, with a weak D call TRBD1 (6 bases). Per the germline V gene, CDR1 is MDHEN and CDR2 is SYDVKM. Trimming stripped 2 bases from V and 4 bases from J, with 11 bases between. The CDR3 runs 14 residues. This CDR3 reads CASSLGGSGYGYTF. The CDR3 DNA sequence: TGTGCCAGCAGTTTAGGGGGCAGCGGCTATGGCTACACCTTC.